This T cell receptor (beta chain) was recovered during a study of T cell repertoires in cytomegalovirus infection. On the study more broadly: CMV epitopes used comprised recently identified HLA-C-restricted ones and well-studied HLA-B-restricted ones. Indications of both CMV infection and matching HLA type were provided by public TCR beta signatures. Study-wide points: Carriage of CMV together with the relevant HLA was identifiable through cumulative public TCR beta family frequency. Predominance within the ex vivo response was attributable to HLA-C-restricted CMV-specific TCR beta clonotypes.

Details on this clonotype: The antigen remains undetermined.

Per germline, CDR1 SEHNR and CDR2 FQNEAQ (reference sequence). Between the trimmed V and J ends, which lost 5 bases and 4 bases, there was a span of 12 bases. The CDR3 loop spans 14 amino acids. One entry per CDR3 protein, called by TCRdb with MiXCR from the reads. The table includes some 800,000 distinct CDR3 sequences, under 35% detected once. The chain is built from TRBV7-9 and TRBJ1-5; D is possibly TRBD1 (5 bases). The sequence was collected from a human donor in good health (CMV status not recorded). Some clones in this sample may be carry-over from other donors' samples. The sequences come from cultured CD8+ T cells from PBMCs, collected from culture after CMV antigen stimulation. The CDR3 region is CASSPGHQNQPQHF. For the CDR3, the DNA is TGTGCCAGCAGCCCTGGACATCAGAATCAGCCCCAGCATTTT.